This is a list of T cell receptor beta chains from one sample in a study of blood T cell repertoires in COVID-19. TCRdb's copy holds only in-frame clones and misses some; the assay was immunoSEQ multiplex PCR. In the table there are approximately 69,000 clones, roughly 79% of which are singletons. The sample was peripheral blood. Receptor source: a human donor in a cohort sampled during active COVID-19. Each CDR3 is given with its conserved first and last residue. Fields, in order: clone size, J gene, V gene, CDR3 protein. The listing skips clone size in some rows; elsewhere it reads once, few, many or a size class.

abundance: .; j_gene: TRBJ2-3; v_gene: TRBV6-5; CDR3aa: CASSVLADPTDTQYF
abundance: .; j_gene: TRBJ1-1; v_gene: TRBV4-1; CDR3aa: CASSRERGRGTEAFF
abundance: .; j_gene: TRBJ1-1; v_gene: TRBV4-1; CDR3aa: CASSQAYRGRTEAFF
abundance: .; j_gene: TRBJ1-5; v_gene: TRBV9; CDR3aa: CASSAGQFNQPQHF
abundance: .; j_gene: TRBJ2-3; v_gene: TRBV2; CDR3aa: CASIDTTDTQYF
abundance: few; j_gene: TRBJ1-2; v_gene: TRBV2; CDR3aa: CASSENPQGAEDGYTF
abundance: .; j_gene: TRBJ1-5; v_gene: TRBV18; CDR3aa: CASSPTHVASVQGAGQPQHF
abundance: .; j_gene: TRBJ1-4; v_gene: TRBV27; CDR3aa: CASSLSRGRANEKLFF
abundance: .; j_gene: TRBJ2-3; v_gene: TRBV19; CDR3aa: CASAASGGTDTQYF
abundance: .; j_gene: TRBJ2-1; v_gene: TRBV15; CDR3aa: CATSSQGTHNEQFF
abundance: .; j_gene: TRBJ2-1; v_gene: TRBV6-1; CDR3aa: CASSEGGPTSGRYNEQFF
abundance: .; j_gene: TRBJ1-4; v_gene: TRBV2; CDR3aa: CASRRQQTNEKLFF
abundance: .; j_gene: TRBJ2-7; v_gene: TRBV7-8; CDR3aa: CASSYSSYEQYF
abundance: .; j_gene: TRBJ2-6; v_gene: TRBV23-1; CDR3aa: CARRQGGTGDPGANVLTF
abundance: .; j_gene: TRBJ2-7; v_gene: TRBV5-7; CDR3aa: CASSLSPGGPAYEQYF
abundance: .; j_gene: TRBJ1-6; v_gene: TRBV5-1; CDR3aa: CASSLSVGQGLNSPLHF
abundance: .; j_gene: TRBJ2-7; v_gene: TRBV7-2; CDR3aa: CASSPRGDSIYEQYF
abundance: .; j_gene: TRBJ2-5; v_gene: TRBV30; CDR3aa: CAWGTGQETQYF
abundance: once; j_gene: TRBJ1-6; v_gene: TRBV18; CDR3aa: CASSPFPDNSYNSPLHF
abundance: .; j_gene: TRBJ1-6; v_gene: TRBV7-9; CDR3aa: CASSRSGGTANSPLHF
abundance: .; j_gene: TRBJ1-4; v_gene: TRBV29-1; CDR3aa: CSVVGQGNEKLFF
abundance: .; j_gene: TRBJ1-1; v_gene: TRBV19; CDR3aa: CASWDRLSEAFF
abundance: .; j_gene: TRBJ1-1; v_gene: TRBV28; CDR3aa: CASSSPGNTEAFF